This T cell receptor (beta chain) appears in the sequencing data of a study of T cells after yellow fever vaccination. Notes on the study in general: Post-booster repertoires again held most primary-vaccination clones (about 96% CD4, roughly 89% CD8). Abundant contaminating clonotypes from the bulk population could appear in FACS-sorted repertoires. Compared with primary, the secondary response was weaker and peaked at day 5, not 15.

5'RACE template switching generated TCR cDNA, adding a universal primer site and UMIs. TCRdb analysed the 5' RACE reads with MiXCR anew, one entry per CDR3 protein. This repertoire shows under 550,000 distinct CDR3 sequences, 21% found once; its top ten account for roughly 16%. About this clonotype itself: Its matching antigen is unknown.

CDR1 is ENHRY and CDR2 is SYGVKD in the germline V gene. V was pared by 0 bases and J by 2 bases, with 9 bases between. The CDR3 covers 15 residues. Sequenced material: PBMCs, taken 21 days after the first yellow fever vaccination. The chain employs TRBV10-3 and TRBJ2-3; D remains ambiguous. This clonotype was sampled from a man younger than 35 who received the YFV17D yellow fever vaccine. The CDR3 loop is CAISESGRNTDTQYF. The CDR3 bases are TGTGCCATCAGTGAGTCAGGTCGAAACACAGATACGCAGTATTTT.